The clone carrying this T cell receptor beta chain was counted at least ten times. The data stem from a study of neurological immune-mediated disorders. Between the trimmed V and J ends, which lost 1 base and 1 base, there was a span of 12 bases. Germline lookup yields CDR1 SGHRS and CDR2 YFSETQ. CDR3 length: 17 amino acids. Via MiXCR, TCRdb re-called the 5' RACE reads, giving one row per CDR3 protein. This sample carries about 74,000 distinct CDR3 sequences, 5.2% of them seen once, and the ten largest clones take roughly 7.4%. Sequencing was performed on PBMCs. The origin of this receptor is a man aged 18-30 years with multiple sclerosis. The chain is built from TRBV5-1 and TRBJ2-6; tentative D call: TRBD2 (6 bases). The CDR3 loop reads CASSLRLGGSGANVLTF. Written as DNA, the CDR3 is TGCGCCAGCAGCTTGAGGCTCGGGGGTTCTGGGGCCAACGTCCTGACTTTC.